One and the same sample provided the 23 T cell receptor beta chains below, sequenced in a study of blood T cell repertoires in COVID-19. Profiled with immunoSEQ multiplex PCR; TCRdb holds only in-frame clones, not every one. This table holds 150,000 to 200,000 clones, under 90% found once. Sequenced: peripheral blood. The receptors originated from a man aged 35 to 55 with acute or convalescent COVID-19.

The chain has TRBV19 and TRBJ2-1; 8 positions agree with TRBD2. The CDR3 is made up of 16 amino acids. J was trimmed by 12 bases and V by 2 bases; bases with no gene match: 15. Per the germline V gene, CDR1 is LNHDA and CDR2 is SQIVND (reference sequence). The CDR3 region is CASSINGGAILGRQFF. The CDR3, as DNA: TGTGCCAGTAGTATAAACGGGGGGGCCATATTGGGTCGGCAGTTCTTC. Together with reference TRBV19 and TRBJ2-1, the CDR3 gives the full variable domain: DGGITQSPKYLFRKEGQNVTLSCEQNLNHDAMYWYRQDPGQGLRLIYYSQIVNDFQKGDIAEGYSVSREKKESFPLTVTSAQKNPTAFYLCASSINGGAILGRQFFGPGTRLTVL.

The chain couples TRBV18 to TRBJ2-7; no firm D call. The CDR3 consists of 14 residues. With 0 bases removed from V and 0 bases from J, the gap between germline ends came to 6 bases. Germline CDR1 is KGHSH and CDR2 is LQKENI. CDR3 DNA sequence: TGTGCCAGCTCACCACCGGGCGACTCCTACGAGCAGTACTTC. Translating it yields CASSPPGDSYEQYF.

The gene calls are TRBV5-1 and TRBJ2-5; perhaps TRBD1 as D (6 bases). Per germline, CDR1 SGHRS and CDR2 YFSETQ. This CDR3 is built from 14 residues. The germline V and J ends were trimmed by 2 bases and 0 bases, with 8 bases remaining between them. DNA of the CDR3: TGCGCCAGCAGCTTACAGGGCTACCAAGAGACCCAGTACTTC. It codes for CASSLQGYQETQYF.

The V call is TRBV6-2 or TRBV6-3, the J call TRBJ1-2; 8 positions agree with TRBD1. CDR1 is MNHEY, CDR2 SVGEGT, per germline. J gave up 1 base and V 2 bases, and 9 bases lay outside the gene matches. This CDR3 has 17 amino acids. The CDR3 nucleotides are TGTGCCAGCAGTTACCCCAAGGGACAGGCCCGTAACTATGGCTACACCTTC. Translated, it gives CASSYPKGQARNYGYTF.

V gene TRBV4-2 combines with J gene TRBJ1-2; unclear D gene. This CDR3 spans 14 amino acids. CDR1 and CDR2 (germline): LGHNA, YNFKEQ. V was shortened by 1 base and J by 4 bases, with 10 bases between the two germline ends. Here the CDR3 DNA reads TGTGCCAGCAGCCAAGGCCTTGAGGTCTATGGCTACACCTTC. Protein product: CASSQGLEVYGYTF.

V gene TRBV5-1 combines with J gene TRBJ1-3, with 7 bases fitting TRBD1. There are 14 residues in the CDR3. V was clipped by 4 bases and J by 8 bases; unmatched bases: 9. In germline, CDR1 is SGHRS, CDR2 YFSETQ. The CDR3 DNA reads TGCGCCAGCAGCCAGACAGGGACCGGAGACACCATATATTTT. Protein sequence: CASSQTGTGDTIYF.

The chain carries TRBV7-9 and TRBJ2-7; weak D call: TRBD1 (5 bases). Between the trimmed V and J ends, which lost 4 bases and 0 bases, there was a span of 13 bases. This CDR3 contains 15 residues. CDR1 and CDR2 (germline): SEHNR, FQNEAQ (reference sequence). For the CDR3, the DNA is TGTGCCAGCAGCTCCTCCAGACAGAGCTCCTACGAGCAGTACTTC. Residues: CASSSSRQSSYEQYF.

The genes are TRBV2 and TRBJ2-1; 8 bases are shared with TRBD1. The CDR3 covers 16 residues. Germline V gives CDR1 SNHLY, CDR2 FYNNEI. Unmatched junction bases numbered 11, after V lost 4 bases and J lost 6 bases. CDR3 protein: CASSVRRQGMGNEQFF. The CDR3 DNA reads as TGTGCCAGCAGTGTCAGAAGACAGGGGATGGGCAATGAGCAGTTCTTC.

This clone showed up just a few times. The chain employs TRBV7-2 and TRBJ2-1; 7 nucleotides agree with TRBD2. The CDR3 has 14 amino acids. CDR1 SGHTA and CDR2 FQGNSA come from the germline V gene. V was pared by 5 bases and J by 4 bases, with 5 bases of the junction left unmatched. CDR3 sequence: CASSPSGEYNEQFF. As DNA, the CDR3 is TGTGCCAGCAGCCCTAGCGGAGAATACAATGAGCAGTTCTTC.

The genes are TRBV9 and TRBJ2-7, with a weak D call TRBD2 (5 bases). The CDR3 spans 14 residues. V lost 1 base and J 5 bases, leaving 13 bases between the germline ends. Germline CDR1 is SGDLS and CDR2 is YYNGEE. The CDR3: CASSVSVFSDEQYF. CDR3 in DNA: TGTGCCAGCAGCGTAAGCGTGTTTAGCGACGAGCAGTACTTC.

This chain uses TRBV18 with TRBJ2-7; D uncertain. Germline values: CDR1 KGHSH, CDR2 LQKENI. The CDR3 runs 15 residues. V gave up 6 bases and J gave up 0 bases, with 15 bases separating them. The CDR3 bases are TGTGCCAGCTCGGCCGCTTCGAACCCCTCCTACGAGCAGTACTTC. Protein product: CASSAASNPSYEQYF. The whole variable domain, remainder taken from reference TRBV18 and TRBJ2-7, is NAGVMQNPRHLVRRRGQEARLRCSPMKGHSHVYWYRQLPEEGLKFMVYLQKENIIDESGMPKERFSAEFPKEGPSILRIQQVVRGDSAAYFCASSAASNPSYEQYFGPGTRLTVT.

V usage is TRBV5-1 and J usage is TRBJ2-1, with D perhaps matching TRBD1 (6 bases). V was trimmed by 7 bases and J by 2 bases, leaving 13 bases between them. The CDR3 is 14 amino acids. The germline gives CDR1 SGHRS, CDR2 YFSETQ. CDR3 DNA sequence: TGCGCCAGCGGAATCCGGGACACCTACAATGAGCAGTTCTTC. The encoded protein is CASGIRDTYNEQFF. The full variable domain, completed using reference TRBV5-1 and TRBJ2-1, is KAGVTQTPRYLIKTRGQQVTLSCSPISGHRSVSWYQQTPGQGLQFLFEYFSETQRNKGNFPGRFSGRQFSNSRSEMNVSTLELGDSALYLCASGIRDTYNEQFFGPGTRLTVL.

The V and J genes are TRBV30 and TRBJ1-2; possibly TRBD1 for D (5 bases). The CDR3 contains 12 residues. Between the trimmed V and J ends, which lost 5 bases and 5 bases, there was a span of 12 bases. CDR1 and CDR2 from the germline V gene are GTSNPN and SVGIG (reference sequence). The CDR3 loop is CAWGRGGYGYTF. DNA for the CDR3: TGTGCCTGGGGCCGCGGGGGGTATGGCTACACCTTC.

CDR3 nucleotide sequence: TGTGCCAGCAGCCCTAGCGGGGGGCAAGAGACCCAGTACTTC. Its translation: CASSPSGGQETQYF. J is TRBJ2-5 and V is TRBV9; the match to TRBD2 covers 11 bases. Germline CDR1 is SGDLS and CDR2 is YYNGEE. J gave up 2 bases and V 4 bases, and 1 base lay outside the gene matches. The CDR3 covers 14 residues.

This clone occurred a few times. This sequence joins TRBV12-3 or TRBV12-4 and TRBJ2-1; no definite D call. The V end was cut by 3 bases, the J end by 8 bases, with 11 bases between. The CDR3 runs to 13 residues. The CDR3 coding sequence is TGTGCCAGCAGTTTGGTAGCAGTCTATGAGCAGTTCTTC. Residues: CASSLVAVYEQFF.

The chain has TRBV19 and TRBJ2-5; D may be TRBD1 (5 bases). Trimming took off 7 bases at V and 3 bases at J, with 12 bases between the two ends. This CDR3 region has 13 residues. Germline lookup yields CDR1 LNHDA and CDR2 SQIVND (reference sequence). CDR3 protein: CASKGRAEETQYF. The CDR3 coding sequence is TGTGCCAGTAAAGGCAGGGCCGAAGAGACCCAGTACTTC. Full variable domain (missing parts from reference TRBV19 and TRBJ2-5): DGGITQSPKYLFRKEGQNVTLSCEQNLNHDAMYWYRQDPGQGLRLIYYSQIVNDFQKGDIAEGYSVSREKKESFPLTVTSAQKNPTAFYLCASKGRAEETQYFGPGTRLLVL.

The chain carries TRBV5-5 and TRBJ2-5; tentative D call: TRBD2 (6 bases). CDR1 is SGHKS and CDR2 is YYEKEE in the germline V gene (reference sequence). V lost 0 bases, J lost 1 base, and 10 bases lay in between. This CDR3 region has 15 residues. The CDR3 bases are TGTGCCAGCAGCTTGGGCCCGGGGGTCCAAGAGACCCAGTACTTC. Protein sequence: CASSLGPGVQETQYF.

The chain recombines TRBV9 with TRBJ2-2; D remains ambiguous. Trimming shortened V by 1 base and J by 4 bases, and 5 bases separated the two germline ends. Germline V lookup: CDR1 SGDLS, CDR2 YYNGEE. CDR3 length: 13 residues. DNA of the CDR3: TGTGCCAGCAGCGTACTACCCACCGGGGAGCTGTTTTTT. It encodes CASSVLPTGELFF.

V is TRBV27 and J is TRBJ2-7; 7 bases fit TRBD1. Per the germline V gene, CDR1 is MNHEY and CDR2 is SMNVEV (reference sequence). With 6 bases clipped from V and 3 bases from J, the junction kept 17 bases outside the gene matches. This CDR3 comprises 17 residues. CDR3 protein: CASRQTFRQGVYYEQYF. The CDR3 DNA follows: TGTGCCAGCAGACAAACATTCCGACAGGGAGTTTACTACGAGCAGTACTTC.

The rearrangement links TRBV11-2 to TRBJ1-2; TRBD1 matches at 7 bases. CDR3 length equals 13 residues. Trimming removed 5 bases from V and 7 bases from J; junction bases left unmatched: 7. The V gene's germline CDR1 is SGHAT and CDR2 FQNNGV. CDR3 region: CASSLREGAGYTF. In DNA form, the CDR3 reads TGTGCCAGCAGCCTCCGGGAGGGGGCTGGCTACACCTTC.

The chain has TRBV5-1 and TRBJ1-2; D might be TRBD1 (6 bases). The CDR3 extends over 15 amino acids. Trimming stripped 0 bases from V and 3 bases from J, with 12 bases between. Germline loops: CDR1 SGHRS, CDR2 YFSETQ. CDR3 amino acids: CASSLVSGADYGYTF. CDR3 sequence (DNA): TGCGCCAGCAGCTTGGTTTCAGGGGCGGACTATGGCTACACCTTC.

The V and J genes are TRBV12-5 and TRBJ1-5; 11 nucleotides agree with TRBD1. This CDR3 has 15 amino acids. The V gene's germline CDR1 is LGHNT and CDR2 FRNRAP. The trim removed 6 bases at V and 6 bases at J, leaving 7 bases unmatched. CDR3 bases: TGTGCTAGTGGCCAGGGACAGGGGGGTGCTCAGCCCCAGCATTTT. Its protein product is CASGQGQGGAQPQHF. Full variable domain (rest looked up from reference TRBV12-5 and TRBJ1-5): DARVTQTPRHKVTEMGQEVTMRCQPILGHNTVFWYRQTMMQGLELLAYFRNRAPLDDSGMPKDRFSAEMPDATLATLKIQPSEPRDSAVYFCASGQGQGGAQPQHFGDGTRLSIL.

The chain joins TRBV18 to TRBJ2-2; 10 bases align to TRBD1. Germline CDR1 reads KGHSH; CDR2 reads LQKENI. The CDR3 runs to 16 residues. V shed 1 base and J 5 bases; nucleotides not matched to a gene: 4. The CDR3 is CASSPLGQGETGELFF. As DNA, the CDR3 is TGTGCCAGCTCACCACTTGGACAGGGGGAAACCGGGGAGCTGTTTTTT.